Included here is one T cell receptor (beta chain) sequence, with context. The antigen is not known. The record originates from a study of shared clonotypes between healthy human individuals. Study-level findings and limits: Investigators expected sequencing depth to affect clonotype sharing among donors. Inspection by rarefaction showed sorted-subset sequencing to be incomplete despite large depth. Among several donors, 4.5% to 5.5% of naive CD4 clonotypes were found in common.

Germline V gene lookup returns CDR1 DFQATT and CDR2 SNEGSKA (reference sequence). The length of the CDR3 is 9 residues. Here immunoSEQ multiplex PCR was the method, and the copy in TCRdb shows in-frame clones only, minus some. The table shows some 1.1 million clones, with 60% to 80% occurring only once. The J gene is TRBJ1-2, the V gene TRBV20-1; a possible D gene is TRBD1 (6 bases). The sequence derives from a man aged 18 to 29 in good health. Some clones in this sample may be carry-over from other donors' samples. Sequences were obtained from memory CD4+ T cells from PBMCs. Stated subset: CD45RA-negative fraction. CDR3 residues: CSADREDTF. CDR3 coding DNA: TGCAGCGCGGACAGAGAGGACACCTTC.